This T cell receptor beta chain was sequenced during a study of T cell repertoires in cytomegalovirus infection. Study background: From public TCR beta signatures came an indication of both CMV infection and matching HLA type.

V lost 8 bases and J lost 3; bases outside the gene matches: 7. The CDR3 totals 14 residues. CDR1 is SEHNR, CDR2 FQNEAQ, per germline (reference sequence). This clonotype has ten or more counts. Its target is not known. MiXCR, applied by TCRdb to the reads, yields one record per CDR3 protein. The sample shows roughly 230,000 distinct CDR3 sequences, 22% of them seen only once. The study's findings and limits: Clonotype analysis showed dominance of the ex vivo response by HLA-C-restricted CMV-specific TCR beta clonotypes.

This chain connects TRBV7-9 to TRBJ1-1; 9 positions match TRBD1. This TCR was sampled from a human donor in good health (CMV status not recorded). Some clones in this sample may be carry-over from other donors' samples. Material for sequencing was CD8+ T cells from PBMCs. In DNA form, the CDR3 reads TGTGCCAGCTGGACAGGGGCGGGAGACACTGAAGCTTTCTTT. Translation gives CASWTGAGDTEAFF.